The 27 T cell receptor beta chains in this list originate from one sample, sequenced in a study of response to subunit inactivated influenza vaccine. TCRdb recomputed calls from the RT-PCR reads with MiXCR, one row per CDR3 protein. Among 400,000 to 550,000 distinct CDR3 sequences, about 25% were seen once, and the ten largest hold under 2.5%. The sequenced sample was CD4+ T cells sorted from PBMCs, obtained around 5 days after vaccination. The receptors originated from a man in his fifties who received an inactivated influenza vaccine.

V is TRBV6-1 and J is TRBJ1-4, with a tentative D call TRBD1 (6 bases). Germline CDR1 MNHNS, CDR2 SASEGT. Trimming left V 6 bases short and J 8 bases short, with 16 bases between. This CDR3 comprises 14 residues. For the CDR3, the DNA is TGTGCCAGCAGAGTCGCAGGGGCTGGGGAAAAACTGTTTTTT. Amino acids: CASRVAGAGEKLFF.

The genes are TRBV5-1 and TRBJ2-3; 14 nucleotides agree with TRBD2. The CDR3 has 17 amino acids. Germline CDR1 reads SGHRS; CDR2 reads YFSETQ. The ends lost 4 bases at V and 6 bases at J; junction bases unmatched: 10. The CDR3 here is CASSPETSGRARDTQYF. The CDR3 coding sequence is TGCGCCAGCAGCCCGGAGACTAGCGGGAGGGCACGGGATACGCAGTATTTT.

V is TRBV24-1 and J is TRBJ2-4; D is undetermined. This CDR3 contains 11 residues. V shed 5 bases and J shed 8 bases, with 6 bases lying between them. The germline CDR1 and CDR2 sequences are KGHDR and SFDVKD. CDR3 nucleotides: TGTGCCACCAGTGTTGGTGACATTCAGTACTTC. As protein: CATSVGDIQYF.

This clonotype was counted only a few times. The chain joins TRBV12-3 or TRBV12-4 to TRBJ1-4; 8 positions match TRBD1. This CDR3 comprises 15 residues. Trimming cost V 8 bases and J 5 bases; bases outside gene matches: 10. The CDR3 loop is CASGPYGTGNEKLFF. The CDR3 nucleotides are TGTGCCAGCGGTCCATACGGGACAGGAAATGAAAAACTGTTTTTT.

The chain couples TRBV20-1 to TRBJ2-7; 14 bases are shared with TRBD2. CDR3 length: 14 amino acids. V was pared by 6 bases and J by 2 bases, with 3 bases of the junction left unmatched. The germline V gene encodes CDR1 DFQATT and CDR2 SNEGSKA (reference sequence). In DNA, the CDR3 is TGCAGTGCCTGGGGACTAGCGGGGGCCTACGAGCAGTACTTC. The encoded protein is CSAWGLAGAYEQYF.

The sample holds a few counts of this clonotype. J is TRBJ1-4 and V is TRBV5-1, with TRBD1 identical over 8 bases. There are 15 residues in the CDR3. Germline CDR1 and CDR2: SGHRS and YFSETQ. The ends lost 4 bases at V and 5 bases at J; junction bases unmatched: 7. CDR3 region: CASSIRQGTNEKLFF. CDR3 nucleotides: TGCGCCAGCAGCATCCGACAGGGGACCAATGAAAAACTGTTTTTT.

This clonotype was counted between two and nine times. Here the CDR3 reads CASSGGLPGRILNNEQFF. The CDR3 DNA reads as TGTGCCAGCAGTGGAGGCCTCCCAGGTCGAATTCTTAACAATGAGCAGTTCTTC. V usage is TRBV7-3 and J usage is TRBJ2-1, with D possibly being TRBD2 (5 bases). Trimming stripped 6 bases from V and 5 bases from J, with 26 bases between. In germline, CDR1 is SGHTA, CDR2 FQGTGA. The CDR3 has 18 residues.

The CDR3 DNA follows: TGTGCCAGCAGTCGTGAAGGGGGCCCGTCGACCTACGAGCAGTACTTC. Encoded protein: CASSREGGPSTYEQYF. This chain links TRBV12-3 or TRBV12-4 with TRBJ2-7; TRBD1 agrees at 7 bases. Trimming cost V 5 bases and J 2 bases; bases outside gene matches: 12. The CDR3 is 16 amino acids.

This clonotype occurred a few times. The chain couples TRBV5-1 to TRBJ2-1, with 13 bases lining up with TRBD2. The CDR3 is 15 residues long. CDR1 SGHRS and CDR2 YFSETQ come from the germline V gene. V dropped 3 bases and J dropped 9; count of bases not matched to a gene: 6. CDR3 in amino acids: CASSSRLAGGSEQFF. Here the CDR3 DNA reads TGCGCCAGCAGCTCTCGACTAGCGGGAGGTAGTGAGCAGTTCTTC.

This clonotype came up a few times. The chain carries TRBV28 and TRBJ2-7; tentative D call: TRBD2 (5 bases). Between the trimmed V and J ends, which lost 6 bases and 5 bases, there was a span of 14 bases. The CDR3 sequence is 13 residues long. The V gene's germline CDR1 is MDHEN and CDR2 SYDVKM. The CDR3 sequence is CASSLGRSHEQYF. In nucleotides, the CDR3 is TGTGCCAGCAGCCTAGGGAGATCCCACGAGCAGTACTTC.

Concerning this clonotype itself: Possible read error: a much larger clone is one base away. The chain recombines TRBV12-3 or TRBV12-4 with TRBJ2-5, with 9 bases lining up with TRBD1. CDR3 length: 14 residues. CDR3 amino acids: CASRLGGQGETQYF. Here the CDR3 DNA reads TGTGCCAGCCGTTTAGGGGGACAGGGAGAGACCCAGTACTTC.

In nucleotides, the CDR3 is TGTGCCAGCAGCAAAGCGCTTTTCGCGTCCTACGAGCAGTACTTC. It yields the protein CASSKALFASYEQYF. The chain links TRBV21-1 to TRBJ2-7. TRBV21-1 is recorded as a pseudogene. The CDR3 covers 15 residues.

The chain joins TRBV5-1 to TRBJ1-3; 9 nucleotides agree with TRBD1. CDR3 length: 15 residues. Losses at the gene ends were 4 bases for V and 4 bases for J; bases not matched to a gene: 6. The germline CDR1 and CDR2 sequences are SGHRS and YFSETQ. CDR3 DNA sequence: TGCGCCAGCAGCCAGGGGGGACAGGGCGGAAACACCATATATTTT. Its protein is CASSQGGQGGNTIYF.

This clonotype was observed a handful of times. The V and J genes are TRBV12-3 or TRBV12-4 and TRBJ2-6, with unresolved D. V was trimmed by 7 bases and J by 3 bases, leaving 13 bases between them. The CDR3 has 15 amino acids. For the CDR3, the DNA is TGTGCCAGCACCTTAGGTGCCCTTGGGGCCAACGTCCTGACTTTC. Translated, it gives CASTLGALGANVLTF.

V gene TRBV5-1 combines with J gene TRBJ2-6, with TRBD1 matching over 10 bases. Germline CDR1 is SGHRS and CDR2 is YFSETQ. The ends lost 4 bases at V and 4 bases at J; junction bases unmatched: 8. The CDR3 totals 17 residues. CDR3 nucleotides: TGCGCCAGCAGCCTGACAGGGGGCGCATTAGGGGCCAACGTCCTGACTTTC. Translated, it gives CASSLTGGALGANVLTF. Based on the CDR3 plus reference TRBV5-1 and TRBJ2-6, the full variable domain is KAGVTQTPRYLIKTRGQQVTLSCSPISGHRSVSWYQQTPGQGLQFLFEYFSETQRNKGNFPGRFSGRQFSNSRSEMNVSTLELGDSALYLCASSLTGGALGANVLTFGAGSRLTVL.

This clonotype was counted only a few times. CDR3 region: CASSQDFGSGANVLTF. The CDR3 coding sequence is TGCGCCAGCAGCCAAGATTTCGGCTCTGGGGCCAACGTCCTGACTTTC. The chain uses TRBV4-3 and TRBJ2-6, with D unresolved. Trimming took 0 bases from V and 0 from J, leaving 6 bases between them. The CDR3 consists of 16 residues. Germline V gene sequence: CDR1 LGHNA, CDR2 YSLEER.

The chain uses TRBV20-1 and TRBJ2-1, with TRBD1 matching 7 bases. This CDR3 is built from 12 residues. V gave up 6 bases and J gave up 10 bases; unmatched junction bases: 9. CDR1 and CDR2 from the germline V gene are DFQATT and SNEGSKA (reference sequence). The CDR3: CSATDRPGEQFF. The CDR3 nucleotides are TGCAGTGCGACGGACAGGCCGGGGGAGCAGTTCTTC.

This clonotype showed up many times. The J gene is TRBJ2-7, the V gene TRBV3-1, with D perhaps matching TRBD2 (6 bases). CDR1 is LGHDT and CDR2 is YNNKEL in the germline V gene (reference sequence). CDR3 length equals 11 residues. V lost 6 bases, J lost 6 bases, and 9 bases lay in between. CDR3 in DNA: TGTGCCAGCAGTCAGGGAGGCGAGCAGTACTTC. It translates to CASSQGGEQYF.

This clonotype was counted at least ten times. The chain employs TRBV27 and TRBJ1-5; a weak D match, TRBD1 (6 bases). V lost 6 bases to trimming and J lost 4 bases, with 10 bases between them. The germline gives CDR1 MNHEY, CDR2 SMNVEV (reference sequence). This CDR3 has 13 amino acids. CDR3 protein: CASSPGQNQPQHF. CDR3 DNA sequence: TGTGCCAGCAGCCCCGGACAGAATCAGCCCCAGCATTTT.

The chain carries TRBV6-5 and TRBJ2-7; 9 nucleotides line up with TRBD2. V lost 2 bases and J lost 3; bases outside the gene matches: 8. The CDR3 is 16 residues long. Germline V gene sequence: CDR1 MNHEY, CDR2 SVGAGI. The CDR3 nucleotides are TGTGCCAGCAGTTACGATGGTAGCGGGAGTTACTACGAGCAGTACTTC. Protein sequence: CASSYDGSGSYYEQYF.

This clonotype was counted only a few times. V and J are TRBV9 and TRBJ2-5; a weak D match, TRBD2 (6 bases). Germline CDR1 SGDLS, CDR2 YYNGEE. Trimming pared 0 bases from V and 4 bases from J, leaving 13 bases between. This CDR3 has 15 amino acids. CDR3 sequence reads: CASSVGLNGGETQYF. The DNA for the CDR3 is TGTGCCAGCAGCGTAGGCCTTAACGGGGGAGAGACCCAGTACTTC. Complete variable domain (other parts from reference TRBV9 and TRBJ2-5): DSGVTQTPKHLITATGQRVTLRCSPRSGDLSVYWYQQSLDQGLQFLIQYYNGEERAKGNILERFSAQQFPDLHSELNLSSLELGDSALYFCASSVGLNGGETQYFGPGTRLLVL.

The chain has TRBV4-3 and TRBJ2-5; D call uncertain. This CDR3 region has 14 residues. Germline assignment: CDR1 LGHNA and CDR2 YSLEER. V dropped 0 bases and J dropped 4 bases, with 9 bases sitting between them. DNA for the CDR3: TGCGCCAGCAGCCAAGATGACCGCAGAGAGACCCAGTACTTC. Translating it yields CASSQDDRRETQYF.

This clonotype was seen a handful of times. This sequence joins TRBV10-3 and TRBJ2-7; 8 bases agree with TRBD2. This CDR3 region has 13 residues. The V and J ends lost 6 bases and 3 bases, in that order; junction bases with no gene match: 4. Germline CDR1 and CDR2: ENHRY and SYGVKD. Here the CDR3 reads CAISPGGNYEQYF. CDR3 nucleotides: TGTGCCATCAGCCCGGGAGGGAACTACGAGCAGTACTTC.

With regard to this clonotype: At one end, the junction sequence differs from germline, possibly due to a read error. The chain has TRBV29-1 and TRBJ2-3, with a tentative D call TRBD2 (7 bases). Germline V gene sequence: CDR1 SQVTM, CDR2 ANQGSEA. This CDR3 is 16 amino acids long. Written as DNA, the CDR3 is TGCAGCGTACAGGGAAGGGACGGGAGGTTGGCAGATACGCACTATTTT. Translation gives CSVQGRDGRLADTHYF.

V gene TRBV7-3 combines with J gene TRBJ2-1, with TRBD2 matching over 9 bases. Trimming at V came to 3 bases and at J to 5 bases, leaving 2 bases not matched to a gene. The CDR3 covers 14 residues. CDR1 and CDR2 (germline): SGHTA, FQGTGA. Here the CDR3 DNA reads TGTGCCAGCAGCTTTAGCGGGAGTCACAATGAGCAGTTCTTC. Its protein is CASSFSGSHNEQFF.

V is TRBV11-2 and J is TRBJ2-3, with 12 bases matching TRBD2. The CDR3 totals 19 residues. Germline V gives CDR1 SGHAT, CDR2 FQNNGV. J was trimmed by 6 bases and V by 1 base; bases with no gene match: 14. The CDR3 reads CASSLVELAGGSFRDTQYF. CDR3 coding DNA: TGTGCCAGCAGCTTAGTTGAACTAGCGGGGGGCTCCTTTAGGGATACGCAGTATTTT. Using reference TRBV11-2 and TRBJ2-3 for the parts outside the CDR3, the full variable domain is EAGVAQSPRYKIIEKRQSVAFWCNPISGHATLYWYQQILGQGPKLLIQFQNNGVVDDSQLPKDRFSAERLKGVDSTLKIQPAKLEDSAVYLCASSLVELAGGSFRDTQYFGPGTRLTVL.

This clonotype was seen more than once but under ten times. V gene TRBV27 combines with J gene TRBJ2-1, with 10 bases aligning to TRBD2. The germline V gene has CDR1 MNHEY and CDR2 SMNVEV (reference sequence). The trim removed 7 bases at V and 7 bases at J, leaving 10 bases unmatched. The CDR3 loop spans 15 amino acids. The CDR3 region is CASTPLAGVANEQFF. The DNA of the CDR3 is TGTGCCAGCACCCCTCTAGCGGGAGTAGCTAATGAGCAGTTCTTC.